The text below deals with one T cell receptor (beta chain). Its antigen is not known. The CDR3 length is 17 residues. The J segment lost 3 bases and the V segment lost 3 bases, leaving 11 bases of the junction unmatched. These data originate in a study of T-cell reconstitution after alpha-beta-depleted transplantation in children. Points from the study as a whole: It was reported that alpha-beta T cells came from several hundred expanded graft clones (about two months after transplant).

Unique molecular identifiers were built into the TCRbeta library. TCRdb processed the PCR reads anew with MiXCR; each CDR3 protein has one entry. The sample holds almost 600,000 distinct CDR3 sequences, about a quarter seen once. This specimen consisted of PBMCs, obtained before TCRalphabeta/CD19-depleted stem cell transplant. The source of this sequence is a boy under three years old with Wiskott-Aldrich syndrome, due to receive a stem cell transplant. This chain links TRBV12-3 or TRBV12-4 with TRBJ1-2, with TRBD1 matching over 9 bases. The CDR3 region has the DNA TGTGCCAGCAGTTTGGGACAGGGTGCGCGGATGGACTATGGCTACACCTTC. The encoded protein is CASSLGQGARMDYGYTF.